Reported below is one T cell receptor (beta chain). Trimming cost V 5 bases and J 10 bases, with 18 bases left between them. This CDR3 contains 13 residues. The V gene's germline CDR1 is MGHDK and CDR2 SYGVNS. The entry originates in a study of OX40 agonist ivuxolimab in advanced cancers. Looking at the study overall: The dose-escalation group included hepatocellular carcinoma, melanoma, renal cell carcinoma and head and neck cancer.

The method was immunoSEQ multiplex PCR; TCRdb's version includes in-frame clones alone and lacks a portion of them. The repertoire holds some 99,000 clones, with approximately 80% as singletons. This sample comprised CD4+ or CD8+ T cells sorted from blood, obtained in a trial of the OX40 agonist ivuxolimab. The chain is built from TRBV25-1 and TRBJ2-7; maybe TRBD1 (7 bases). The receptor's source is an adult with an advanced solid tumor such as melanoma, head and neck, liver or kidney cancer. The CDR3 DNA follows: TGTGCCAGCAGTCCCCAGAACAGGGGAGGCCAGTACTTC. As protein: CASSPQNRGGQYF.